This TCR beta chain was retrieved from a study of T cells in Graves' hyperthyroidism and ophthalmopathy. The CDR3 covers 13 residues. In germline, CDR1 is SGHTA, CDR2 FQGTGA. The V end lost 5 bases, the J end lost 3 bases, and 7 bases lay between the germline ends. This clonotype was counted ten times or more. Authors of the study amplified TCR beta CDR3 regions from RNA transcripts. HTBI primers were used for first-round RT-PCR of the TCR CDR3. MiXCR, run by TCRdb on the multiplex PCR reads, gives a single entry per CDR3 protein. The data hold about 410,000 distinct CDR3 sequences, with roughly 14% observed a single time.

The rearrangement links TRBV7-3 to TRBJ2-2; D not resolved. The material sequenced was blood. This receptor was identified in a man between 18 and 29 years old with Graves' ophthalmopathy. The CDR3: CASSTGYTGELFF. The CDR3 coding sequence is TGTGCCAGCAGCACTGGATACACCGGGGAGCTGTTTTTT.